This entry describes one T cell receptor beta chain. The antigen remains undetermined. Libraries were prepared by immunoSEQ multiplex PCR; TCRdb keeps only in-frame clonotypes and omits some of them. In the table there are tens of thousands of clones, 85% to 95% of which are singletons. The sample originates from a study of cytomegalovirus exposure and HLA in healthy donors. Broader study findings: Per published reports, the classifier diagnosed cytomegalovirus status with high specificity and sensitivity. TCR beta chains numbering 164 were designated cytomegalovirus-associated.

This CDR3 region has 13 residues. With 3 bases removed from V and 6 bases from J, the gap between germline ends came to 9 bases. The V gene's germline CDR1 is KGHSH and CDR2 LQKENI. The sample was PBMCs. The TCR sequence derives from a man younger than 30 in good health and CMV-seronegative. The rearrangement joins TRBV18 to TRBJ1-5; maybe TRBD1 (5 bases). The CDR3 loop reads CASSPGGGQPQHF. In DNA, the CDR3 is TGTGCCAGCTCACCGGGGGGAGGTCAGCCCCAGCATTTT.